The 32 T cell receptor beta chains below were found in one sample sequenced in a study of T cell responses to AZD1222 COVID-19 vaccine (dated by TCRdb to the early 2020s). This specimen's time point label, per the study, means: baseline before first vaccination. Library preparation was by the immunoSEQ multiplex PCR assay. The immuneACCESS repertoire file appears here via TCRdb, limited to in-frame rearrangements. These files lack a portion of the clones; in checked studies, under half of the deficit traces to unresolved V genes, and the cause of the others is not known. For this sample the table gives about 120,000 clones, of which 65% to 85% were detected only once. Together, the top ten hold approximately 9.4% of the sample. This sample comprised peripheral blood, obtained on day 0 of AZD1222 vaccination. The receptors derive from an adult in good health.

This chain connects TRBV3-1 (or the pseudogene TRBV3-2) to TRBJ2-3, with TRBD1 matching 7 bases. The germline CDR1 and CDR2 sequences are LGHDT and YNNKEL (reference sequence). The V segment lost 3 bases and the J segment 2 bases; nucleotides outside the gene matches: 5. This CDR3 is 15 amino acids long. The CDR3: CASSHRQGPTDTQYF. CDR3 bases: TGTGCCAGCAGCCATCGACAGGGCCCCACAGATACGCAGTATTTT.

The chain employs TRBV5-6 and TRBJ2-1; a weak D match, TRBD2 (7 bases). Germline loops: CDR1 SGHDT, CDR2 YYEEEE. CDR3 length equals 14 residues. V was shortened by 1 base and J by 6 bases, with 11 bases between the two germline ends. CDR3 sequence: CASSLWGGFNEQFF. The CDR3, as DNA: TGTGCCAGCAGCTTGTGGGGGGGCTTCAATGAGCAGTTCTTC.

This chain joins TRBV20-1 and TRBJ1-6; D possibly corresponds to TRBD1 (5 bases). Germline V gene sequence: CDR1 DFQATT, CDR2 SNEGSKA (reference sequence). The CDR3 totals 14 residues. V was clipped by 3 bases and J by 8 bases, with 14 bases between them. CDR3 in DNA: TGCAGTGCTAGTCAGGGAATTGGGGATTCACCCCTCCACTTT. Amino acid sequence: CSASQGIGDSPLHF.

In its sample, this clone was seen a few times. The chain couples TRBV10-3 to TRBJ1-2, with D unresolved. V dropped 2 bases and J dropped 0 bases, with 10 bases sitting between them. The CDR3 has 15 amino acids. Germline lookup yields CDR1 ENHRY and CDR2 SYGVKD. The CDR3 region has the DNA TGTGCCATCAGTGAGCTTGGGAATTCTAACTATGGCTACACCTTC. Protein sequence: CAISELGNSNYGYTF.

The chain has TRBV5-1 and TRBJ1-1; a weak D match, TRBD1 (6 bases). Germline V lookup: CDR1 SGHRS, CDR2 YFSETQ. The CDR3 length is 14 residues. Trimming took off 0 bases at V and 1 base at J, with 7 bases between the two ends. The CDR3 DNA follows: TGCGCCAGCAGCTTGGGACAGGAGAACACTGAAGCTTTCTTT. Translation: CASSLGQENTEAFF.

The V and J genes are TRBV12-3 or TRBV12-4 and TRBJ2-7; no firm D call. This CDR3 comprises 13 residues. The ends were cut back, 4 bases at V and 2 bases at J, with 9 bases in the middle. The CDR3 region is CASSSGSTYEQYF. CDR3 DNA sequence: TGTGCCAGCAGTTCGGGCAGCACCTACGAGCAGTACTTC.

The CDR3 loop is CATSDSLGFEQYF. DNA for the CDR3: TGTGCCACCAGTGATTCACTAGGTTTCGAGCAGTACTTC. V and J are TRBV24-1 and TRBJ2-7; a weak D match, TRBD2 (5 bases). This CDR3 comprises 13 residues. The germline CDR1 and CDR2 sequences are KGHDR and SFDVKD. V was trimmed by 2 bases and J by 6 bases, leaving 10 bases between them.

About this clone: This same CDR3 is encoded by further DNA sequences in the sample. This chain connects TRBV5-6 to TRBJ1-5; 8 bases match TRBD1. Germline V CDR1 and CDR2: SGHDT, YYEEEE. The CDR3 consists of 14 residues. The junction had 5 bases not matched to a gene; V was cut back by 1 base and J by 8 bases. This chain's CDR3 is CASSLRQGAEPQHF. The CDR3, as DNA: TGTGCCAGCAGCTTGCGGCAGGGGGCTGAGCCCCAGCATTTT. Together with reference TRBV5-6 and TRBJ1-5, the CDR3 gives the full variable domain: DAGVTQSPTHLIKTRGQQVTLRCSPKSGHDTVSWYQQALGQGPQFIFQYYEEEERQRGNFPDRFSGHQFPNYSSELNVNALLLGDSALYLCASSLRQGAEPQHFGDGTRLSIL.

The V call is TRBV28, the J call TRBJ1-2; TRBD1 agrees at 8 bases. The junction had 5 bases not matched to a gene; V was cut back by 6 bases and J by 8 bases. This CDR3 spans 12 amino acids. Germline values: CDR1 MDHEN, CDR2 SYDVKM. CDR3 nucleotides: TGTGCCAGCAGGGGGACAGGAAGAGGCTACACCTTC. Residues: CASRGTGRGYTF.

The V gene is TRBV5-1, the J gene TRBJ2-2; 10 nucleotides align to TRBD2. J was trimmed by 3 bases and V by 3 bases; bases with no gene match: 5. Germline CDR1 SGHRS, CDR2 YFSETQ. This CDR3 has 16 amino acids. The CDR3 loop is CASSSGTSVDTGELFF. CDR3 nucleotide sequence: TGCGCCAGCAGCTCAGGGACTAGCGTCGACACCGGGGAGCTGTTTTTT.

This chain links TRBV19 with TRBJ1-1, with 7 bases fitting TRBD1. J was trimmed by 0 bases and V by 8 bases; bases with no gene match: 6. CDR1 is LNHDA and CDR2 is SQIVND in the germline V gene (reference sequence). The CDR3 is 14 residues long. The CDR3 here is CASFEGALNTEAFF. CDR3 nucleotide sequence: TGTGCCAGTTTTGAGGGGGCCTTGAACACTGAAGCTTTCTTT. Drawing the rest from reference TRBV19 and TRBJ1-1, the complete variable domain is DGGITQSPKYLFRKEGQNVTLSCEQNLNHDAMYWYRQDPGQGLRLIYYSQIVNDFQKGDIAEGYSVSREKKESFPLTVTSAQKNPTAFYLCASFEGALNTEAFFGQGTRLTVV.

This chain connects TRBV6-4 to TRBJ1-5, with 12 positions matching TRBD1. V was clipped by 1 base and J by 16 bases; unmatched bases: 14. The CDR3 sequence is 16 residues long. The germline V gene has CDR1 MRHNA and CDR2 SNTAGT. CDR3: CASSDYSGTGGLKVHF. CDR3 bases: TGTGCCAGCAGTGACTACTCCGGGACAGGGGGCCTAAAAGTACATTTT.

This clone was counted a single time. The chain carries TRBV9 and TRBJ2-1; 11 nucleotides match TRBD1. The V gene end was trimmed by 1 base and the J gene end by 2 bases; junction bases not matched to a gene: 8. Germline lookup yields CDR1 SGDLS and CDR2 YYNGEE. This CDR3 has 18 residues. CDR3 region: CASSVRDRGSKPYNEQFF. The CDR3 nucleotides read TGTGCCAGCAGCGTAAGGGACAGGGGGTCCAAGCCCTACAATGAGCAGTTCTTC.

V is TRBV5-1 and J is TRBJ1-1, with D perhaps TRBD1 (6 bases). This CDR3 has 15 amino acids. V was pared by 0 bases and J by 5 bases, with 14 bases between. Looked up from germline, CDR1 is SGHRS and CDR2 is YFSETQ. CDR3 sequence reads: CASSLEGGRRTEAFF. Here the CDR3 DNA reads TGCGCCAGCAGCTTGGAGGGGGGGCGCCGGACTGAAGCTTTCTTT.

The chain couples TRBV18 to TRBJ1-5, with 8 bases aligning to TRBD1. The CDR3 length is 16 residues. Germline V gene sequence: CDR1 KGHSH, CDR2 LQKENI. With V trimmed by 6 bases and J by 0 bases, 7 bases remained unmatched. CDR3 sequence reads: CASSQRTGSSNQPQHF. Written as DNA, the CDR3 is TGTGCCAGCTCTCAGAGGACAGGGAGTAGCAATCAGCCCCAGCATTTT. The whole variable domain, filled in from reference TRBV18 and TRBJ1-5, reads NAGVMQNPRHLVRRRGQEARLRCSPMKGHSHVYWYRQLPEEGLKFMVYLQKENIIDESGMPKERFSAEFPKEGPSILRIQQVVRGDSAAYFCASSQRTGSSNQPQHFGDGTRLSIL.

The DNA for the CDR3 is TGCAGCGTAGCCGGGGGACAGGGTCGAACAGATACGCAGTATTTT. Its translation: CSVAGGQGRTDTQYF. The rearrangement links TRBV29-1 to TRBJ2-3, with 9 bases fitting TRBD1. Germline trimming cut 6 bases from V and 3 bases from J; bases unmatched to any gene: 10. The CDR3 runs 15 residues. CDR1 and CDR2 from the germline V gene are SQVTM and ANQGSEA.

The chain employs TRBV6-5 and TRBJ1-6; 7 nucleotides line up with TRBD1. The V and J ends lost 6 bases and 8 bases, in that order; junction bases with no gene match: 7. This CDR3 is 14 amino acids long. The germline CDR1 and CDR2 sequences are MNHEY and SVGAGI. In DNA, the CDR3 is TGTGCCAGCAGGACACAGGGGTGGCATTCACCCCTCCACTTT. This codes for CASRTQGWHSPLHF.

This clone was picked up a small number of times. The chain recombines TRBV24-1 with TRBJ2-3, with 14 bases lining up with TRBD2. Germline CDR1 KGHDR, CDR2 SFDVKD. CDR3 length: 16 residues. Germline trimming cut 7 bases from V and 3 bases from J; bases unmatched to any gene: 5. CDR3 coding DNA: TGTGCCACCAGCTCGGGACTAGCGGGAGCTACAGATACGCAGTATTTT. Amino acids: CATSSGLAGATDTQYF.

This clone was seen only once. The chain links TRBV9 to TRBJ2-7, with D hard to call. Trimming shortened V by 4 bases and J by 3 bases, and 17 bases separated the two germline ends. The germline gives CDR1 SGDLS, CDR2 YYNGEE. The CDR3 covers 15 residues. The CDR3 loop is CASSPTHSVVYEQYF. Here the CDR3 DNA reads TGTGCCAGCAGCCCTACCCACTCGGTTGTCTACGAGCAGTACTTC.

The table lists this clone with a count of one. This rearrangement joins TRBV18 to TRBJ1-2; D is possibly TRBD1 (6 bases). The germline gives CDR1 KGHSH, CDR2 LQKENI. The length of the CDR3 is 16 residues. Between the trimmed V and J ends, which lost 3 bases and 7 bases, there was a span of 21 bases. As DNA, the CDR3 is TGTGCCAGCTCACCGGCACAGGGACCCTCAGGGAGTGGCTACACCTTC. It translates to CASSPAQGPSGSGYTF. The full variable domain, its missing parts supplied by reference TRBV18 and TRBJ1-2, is NAGVMQNPRHLVRRRGQEARLRCSPMKGHSHVYWYRQLPEEGLKFMVYLQKENIIDESGMPKERFSAEFPKEGPSILRIQQVVRGDSAAYFCASSPAQGPSGSGYTFGSGTRLTVV.

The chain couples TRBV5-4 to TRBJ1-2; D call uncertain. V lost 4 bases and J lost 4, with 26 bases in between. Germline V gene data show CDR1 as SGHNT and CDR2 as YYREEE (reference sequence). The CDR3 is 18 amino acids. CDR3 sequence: CASSPYQTKGSWVYGYTF. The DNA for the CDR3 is TGTGCCAGCAGCCCGTACCAGACTAAGGGATCCTGGGTCTATGGCTACACCTTC.

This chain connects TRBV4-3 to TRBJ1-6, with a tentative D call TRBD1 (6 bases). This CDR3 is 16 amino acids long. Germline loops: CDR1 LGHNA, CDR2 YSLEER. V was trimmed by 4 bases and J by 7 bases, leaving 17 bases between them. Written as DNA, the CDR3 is TGCGCCAGCAGCCCTCATCAGGACAGCCCAAATTCACCCCTCCACTTT. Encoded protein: CASSPHQDSPNSPLHF.

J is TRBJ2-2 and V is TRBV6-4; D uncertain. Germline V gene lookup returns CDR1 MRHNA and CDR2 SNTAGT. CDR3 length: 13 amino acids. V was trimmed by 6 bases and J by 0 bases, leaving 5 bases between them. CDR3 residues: CASSDANTGELFF. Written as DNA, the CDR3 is TGTGCCAGCAGCGACGCGAACACCGGGGAGCTGTTTTTT.

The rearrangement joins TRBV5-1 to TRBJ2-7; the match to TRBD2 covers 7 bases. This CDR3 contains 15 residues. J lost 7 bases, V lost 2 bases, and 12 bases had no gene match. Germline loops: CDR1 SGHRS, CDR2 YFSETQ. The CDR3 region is CASSLMGDYRVEQYF. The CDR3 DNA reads TGCGCCAGCAGCTTAATGGGGGACTACCGTGTTGAGCAGTACTTC. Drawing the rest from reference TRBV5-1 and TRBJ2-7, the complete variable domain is KAGVTQTPRYLIKTRGQQVTLSCSPISGHRSVSWYQQTPGQGLQFLFEYFSETQRNKGNFPGRFSGRQFSNSRSEMNVSTLELGDSALYLCASSLMGDYRVEQYFGPGTRLTVT.

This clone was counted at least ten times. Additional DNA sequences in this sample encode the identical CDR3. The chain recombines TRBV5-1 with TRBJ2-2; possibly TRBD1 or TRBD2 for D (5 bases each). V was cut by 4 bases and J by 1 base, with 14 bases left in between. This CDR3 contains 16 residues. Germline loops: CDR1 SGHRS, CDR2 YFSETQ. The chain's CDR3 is CASSPRDRLNTGELFF. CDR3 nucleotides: TGCGCCAGCAGCCCAAGGGACCGATTGAACACCGGGGAGCTGTTTTTT.

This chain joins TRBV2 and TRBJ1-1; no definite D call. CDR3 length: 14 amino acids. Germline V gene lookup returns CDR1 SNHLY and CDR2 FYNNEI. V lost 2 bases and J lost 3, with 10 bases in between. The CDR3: CASSEWQDHTEAFF. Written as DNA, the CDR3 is TGTGCCAGCAGTGAATGGCAGGATCACACTGAAGCTTTCTTT.

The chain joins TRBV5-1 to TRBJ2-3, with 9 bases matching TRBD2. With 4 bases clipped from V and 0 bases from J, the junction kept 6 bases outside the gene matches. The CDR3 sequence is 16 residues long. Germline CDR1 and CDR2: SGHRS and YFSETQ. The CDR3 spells CASSLEGLASTDTQYF. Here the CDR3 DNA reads TGCGCCAGCAGCCTGGAGGGACTAGCAAGCACAGATACGCAGTATTTT. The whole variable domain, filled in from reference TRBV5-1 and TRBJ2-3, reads KAGVTQTPRYLIKTRGQQVTLSCSPISGHRSVSWYQQTPGQGLQFLFEYFSETQRNKGNFPGRFSGRQFSNSRSEMNVSTLELGDSALYLCASSLEGLASTDTQYFGPGTRLTVL.

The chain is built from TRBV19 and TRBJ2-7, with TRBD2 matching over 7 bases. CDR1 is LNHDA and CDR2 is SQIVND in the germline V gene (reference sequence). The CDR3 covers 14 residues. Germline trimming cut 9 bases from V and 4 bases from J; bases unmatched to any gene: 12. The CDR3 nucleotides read TGTGCCAGCAGGACAACGGGAGGCACGTACGAGCAGTACTTC. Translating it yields CASRTTGGTYEQYF.

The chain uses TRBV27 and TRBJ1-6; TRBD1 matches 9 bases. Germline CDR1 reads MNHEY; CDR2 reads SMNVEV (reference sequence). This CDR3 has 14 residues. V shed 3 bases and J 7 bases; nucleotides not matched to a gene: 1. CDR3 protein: CASSFGTGNSPLHF. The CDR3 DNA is TGTGCCAGCAGTTTCGGGACAGGGAATTCACCCCTCCACTTT.

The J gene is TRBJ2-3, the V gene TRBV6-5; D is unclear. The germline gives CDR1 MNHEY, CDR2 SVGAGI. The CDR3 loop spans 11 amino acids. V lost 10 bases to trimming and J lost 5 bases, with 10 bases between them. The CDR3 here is CATRSGDTQYF. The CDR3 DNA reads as TGTGCCACCAGGAGTGGAGATACGCAGTATTTT.

The CDR3 is CASSYRGGVGYTF. CDR3 nucleotide sequence: TGTGCCAGCAGTTACCGGGGTGGGGTGGGCTACACCTTC. The chain has TRBV6-5 and TRBJ1-2; D gene ambiguous. Germline CDR1 is MNHEY and CDR2 is SVGAGI. V was shortened by 2 bases and J by 8 bases, with 12 bases between the two germline ends. The CDR3 sequence is 13 residues long.

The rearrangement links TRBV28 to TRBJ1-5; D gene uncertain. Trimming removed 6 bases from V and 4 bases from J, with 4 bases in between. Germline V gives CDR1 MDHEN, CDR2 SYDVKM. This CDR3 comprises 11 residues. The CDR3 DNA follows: TGTGCCAGCAGCCCTAATCAGCCCCAGCATTTT. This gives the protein CASSPNQPQHF.